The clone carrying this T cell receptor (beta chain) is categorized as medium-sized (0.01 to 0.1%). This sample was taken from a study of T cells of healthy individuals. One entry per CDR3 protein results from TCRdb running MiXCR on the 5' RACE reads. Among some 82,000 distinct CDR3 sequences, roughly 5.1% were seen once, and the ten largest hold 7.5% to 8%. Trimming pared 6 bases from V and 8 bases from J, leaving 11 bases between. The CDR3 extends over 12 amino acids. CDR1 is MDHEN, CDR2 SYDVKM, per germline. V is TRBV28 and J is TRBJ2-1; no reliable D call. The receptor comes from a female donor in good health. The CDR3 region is CASSQDRDEQFF. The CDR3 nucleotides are TGTGCCAGCAGCCAGGACCGAGATGAGCAGTTCTTC.